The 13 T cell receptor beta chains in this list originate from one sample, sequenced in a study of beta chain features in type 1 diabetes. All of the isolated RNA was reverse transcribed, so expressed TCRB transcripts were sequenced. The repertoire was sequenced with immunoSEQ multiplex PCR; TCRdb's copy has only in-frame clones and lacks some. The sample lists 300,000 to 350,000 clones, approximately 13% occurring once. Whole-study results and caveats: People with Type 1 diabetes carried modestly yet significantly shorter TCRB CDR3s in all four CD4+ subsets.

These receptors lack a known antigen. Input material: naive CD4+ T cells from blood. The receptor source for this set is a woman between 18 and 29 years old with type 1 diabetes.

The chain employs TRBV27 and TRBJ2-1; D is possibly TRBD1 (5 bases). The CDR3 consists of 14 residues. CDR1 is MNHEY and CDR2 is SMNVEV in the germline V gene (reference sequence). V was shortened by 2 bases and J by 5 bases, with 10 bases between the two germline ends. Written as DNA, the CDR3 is TGTGCCAGCAGTTTAGGGGCAGGTCACAATGAGCAGTTCTTC. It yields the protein CASSLGAGHNEQFF.

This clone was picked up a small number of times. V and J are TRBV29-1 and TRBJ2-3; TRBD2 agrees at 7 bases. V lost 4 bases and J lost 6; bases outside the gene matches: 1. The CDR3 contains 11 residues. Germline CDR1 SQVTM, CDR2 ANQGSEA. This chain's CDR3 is CSVGDYDTQYF. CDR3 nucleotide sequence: TGCAGCGTTGGGGACTACGATACGCAGTATTTT.

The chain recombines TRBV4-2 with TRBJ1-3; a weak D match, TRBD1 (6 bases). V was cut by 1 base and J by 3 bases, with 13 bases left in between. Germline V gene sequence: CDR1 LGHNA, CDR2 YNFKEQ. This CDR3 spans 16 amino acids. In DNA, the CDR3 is TGTGCCAGCAGCCAAGGTCCGGACAGATATGGAAACACCATATATTTT. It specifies CASSQGPDRYGNTIYF.

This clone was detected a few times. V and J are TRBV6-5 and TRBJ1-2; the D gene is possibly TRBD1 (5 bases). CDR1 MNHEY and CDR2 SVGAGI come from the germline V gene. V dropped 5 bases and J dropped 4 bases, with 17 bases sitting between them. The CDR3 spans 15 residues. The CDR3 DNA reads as TGTGCCAGCAGTCCAAACTATGACAGCACCTATGGCTACACCTTC. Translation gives CASSPNYDSTYGYTF.

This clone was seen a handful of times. The CDR3 nucleotides read TGTGCCAGCAGTTCCCTTACAGGGGAATATGCAGATACGCAGTATTTT. Translating it yields CASSSLTGEYADTQYF. The chain links TRBV6-5 to TRBJ2-3; TRBD1 aligns across 7 bases. This CDR3 spans 16 amino acids. Losses at the gene ends were 4 bases for V and 4 bases for J; bases not matched to a gene: 11. Germline values: CDR1 MNHEY, CDR2 SVGAGI.

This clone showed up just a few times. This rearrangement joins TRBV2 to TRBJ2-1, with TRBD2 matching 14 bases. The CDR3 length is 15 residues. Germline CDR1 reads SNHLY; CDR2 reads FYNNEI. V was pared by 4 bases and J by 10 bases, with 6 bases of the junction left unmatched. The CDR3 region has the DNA TGTGCCAGCAGTGGGGCGACTAGCGGGAGGGGCGAGCAGTTCTTC. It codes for CASSGATSGRGEQFF.

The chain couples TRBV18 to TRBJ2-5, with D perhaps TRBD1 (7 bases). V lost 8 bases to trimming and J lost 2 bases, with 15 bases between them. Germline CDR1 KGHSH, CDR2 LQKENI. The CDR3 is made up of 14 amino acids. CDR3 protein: CASMAGQSQETQYF. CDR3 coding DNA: TGTGCCAGCATGGCGGGACAGAGTCAAGAGACCCAGTACTTC.

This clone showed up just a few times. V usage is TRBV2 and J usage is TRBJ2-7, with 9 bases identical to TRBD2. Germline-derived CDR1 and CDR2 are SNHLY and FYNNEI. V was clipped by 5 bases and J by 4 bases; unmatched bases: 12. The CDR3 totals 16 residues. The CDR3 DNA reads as TGTGCCAGCAGTTACGGACTGGCTAGCGGGACTTACGAGCAGTACGTC. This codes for CASSYGLASGTYEQYV.

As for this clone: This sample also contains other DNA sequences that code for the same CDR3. The CDR3 protein is CAWSVGSQETQYF. CDR3 nucleotide sequence: TGTGCCTGGAGTGTTGGCAGCCAAGAGACCCAGTACTTC. J is TRBJ2-5 and V is TRBV30; no firm D call. V was cut by 0 bases and J by 1 base, with 6 bases left in between. The CDR3 spans 13 residues. Germline V gene data show CDR1 as GTSNPN and CDR2 as SVGIG (reference sequence).

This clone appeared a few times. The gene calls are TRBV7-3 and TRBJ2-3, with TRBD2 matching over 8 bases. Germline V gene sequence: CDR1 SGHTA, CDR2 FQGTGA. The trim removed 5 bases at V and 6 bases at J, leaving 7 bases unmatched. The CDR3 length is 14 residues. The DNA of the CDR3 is TGTGCCAGCAGCCCTACTTCTAGCGGGGATACGCAGTATTTT. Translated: CASSPTSSGDTQYF.

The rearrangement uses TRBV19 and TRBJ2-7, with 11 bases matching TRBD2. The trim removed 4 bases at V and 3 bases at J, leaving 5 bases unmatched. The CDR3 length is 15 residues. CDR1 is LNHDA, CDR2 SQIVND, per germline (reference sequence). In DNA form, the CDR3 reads TGTGCCAGTAGTACCGGACTAGCGGGCCACTACGAGCAGTACTTC. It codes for CASSTGLAGHYEQYF. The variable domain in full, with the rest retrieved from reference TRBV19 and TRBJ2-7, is DGGITQSPKYLFRKEGQNVTLSCEQNLNHDAMYWYRQDPGQGLRLIYYSQIVNDFQKGDIAEGYSVSREKKESFPLTVTSAQKNPTAFYLCASSTGLAGHYEQYFGPGTRLTVT.

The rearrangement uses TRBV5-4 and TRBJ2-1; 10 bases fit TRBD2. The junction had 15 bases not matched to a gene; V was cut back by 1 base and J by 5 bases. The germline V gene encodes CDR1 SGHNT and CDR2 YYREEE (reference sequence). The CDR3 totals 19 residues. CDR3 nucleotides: TGTGCCAGCAGCTTGATCGTTTCTAGGACTAGCGGAGCACACAATGAGCAGTTCTTC. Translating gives CASSLIVSRTSGAHNEQFF.

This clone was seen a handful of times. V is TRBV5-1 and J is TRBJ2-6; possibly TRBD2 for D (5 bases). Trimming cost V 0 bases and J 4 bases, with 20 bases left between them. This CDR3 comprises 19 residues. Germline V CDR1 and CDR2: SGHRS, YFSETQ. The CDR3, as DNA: TGCGCCAGCAGCTTGGAATACGCAGGCCTCACGGGGGGGGCCAACGTCCTGACTTTC. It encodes CASSLEYAGLTGGANVLTF. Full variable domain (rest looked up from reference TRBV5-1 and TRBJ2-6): KAGVTQTPRYLIKTRGQQVTLSCSPISGHRSVSWYQQTPGQGLQFLFEYFSETQRNKGNFPGRFSGRQFSNSRSEMNVSTLELGDSALYLCASSLEYAGLTGGANVLTFGAGSRLTVL.